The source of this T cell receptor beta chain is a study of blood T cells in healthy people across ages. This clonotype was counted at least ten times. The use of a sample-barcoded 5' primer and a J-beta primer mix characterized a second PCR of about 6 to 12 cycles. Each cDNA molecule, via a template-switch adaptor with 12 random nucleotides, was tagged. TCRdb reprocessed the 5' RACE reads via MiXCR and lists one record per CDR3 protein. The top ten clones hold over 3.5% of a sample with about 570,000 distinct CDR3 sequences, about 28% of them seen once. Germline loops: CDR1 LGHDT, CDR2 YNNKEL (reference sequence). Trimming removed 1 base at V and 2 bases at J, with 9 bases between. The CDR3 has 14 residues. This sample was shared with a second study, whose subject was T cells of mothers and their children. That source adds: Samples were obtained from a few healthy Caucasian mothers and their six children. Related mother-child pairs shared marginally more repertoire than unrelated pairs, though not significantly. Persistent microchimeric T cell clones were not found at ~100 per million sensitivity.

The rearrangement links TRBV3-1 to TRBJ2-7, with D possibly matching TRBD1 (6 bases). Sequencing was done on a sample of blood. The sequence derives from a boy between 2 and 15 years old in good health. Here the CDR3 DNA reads TGTGCCAGCAGCCAAGGGCAGGGGCCCTACGAGCAGTACTTC. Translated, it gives CASSQGQGPYEQYF.